This T cell receptor (beta chain) was captured in a study of blood T cell repertoires in COVID-19. Method: immunoSEQ multiplex PCR; TCRdb's copy keeps in-frame clones and lacks some. The sample has roughly 68,000 clones, roughly 85% seen once. The V and J ends lost 1 base and 3 bases, in that order; junction bases with no gene match: 2. The CDR3 contains 13 residues. Germline assignment: CDR1 GTSNPN and CDR2 SVGIG (reference sequence). The V call is TRBV30, the J call TRBJ1-2; 7 positions agree with TRBD1. This sequence originates from a woman aged 80 or over with acute or convalescent COVID-19. Material for sequencing was peripheral blood. The CDR3 sequence: CAWSARGHYGYTF. In nucleotides, the CDR3 is TGTGCCTGGAGTGCAAGGGGGCACTATGGCTACACCTTC.